A selection of T cell receptor beta chains follows, all from one sample in a study of T cells in Graves' hyperthyroidism and ophthalmopathy. TCRdb passed the multiplex PCR reads through MiXCR, listing each CDR3 protein once. Among some 570,000 distinct CDR3 sequences, roughly 15% were seen once, and the ten largest hold roughly a sixth. Specimen: blood. These receptor sequences come from a woman aged 18-29 years with Graves' ophthalmopathy. The CDR3 runs from the conserved cysteine through the conserved F or W. The order of the fields is CDR3 DNA, CDR3 protein, clone size, V gene, D gene, CDR3 length, J gene. D genes are given only for firm matches. Size values are once, few and many counts, or a class for expanded clones, and some rows have none.

CDR3 DNA: TGTGCCAGCCGGCTGACCCTAGCCAAAAACATTCAGTACTTC
CDR3 protein: CASRLTLAKNIQYF
clone size: many
V gene: TRBV2
D gene: -
CDR3 length: 14
J gene: TRBJ2-4

CDR3 DNA: TGTGCCAGCAGCCCAGGGGTATCGGAGTACAATGAGCAGTTCTTC
CDR3 protein: CASSPGVSEYNEQFF
clone size: few
V gene: TRBV6-1
D gene: -
CDR3 length: 15
J gene: TRBJ2-1

CDR3 DNA: TGTGCCAGCAGCCCTACCGACAGGGGCGAAGCTTTCTTT
CDR3 protein: CASSPTDRGEAFF
clone size: many
V gene: TRBV12-3/TRBV12-4
D gene: TRBD1
CDR3 length: 13
J gene: TRBJ1-1

CDR3 DNA: TGTGCCAGCAGCCCCCGGGGGACAGGGGGCGACGAGCAGTACTTC
CDR3 protein: CASSPRGTGGDEQYF
clone size: many
V gene: TRBV7-9
D gene: TRBD1
CDR3 length: 15
J gene: TRBJ2-7

CDR3 DNA: TGCAGTGCTAGAGGCACTAGCGGGGGAGTTATAGATACGCAGTATTTT
CDR3 protein: CSARGTSGGVIDTQYF
clone size: many
V gene: TRBV20-1
D gene: TRBD2
CDR3 length: 16
J gene: TRBJ2-3

CDR3 DNA: TGTGCCAGCAGTCCCGACAGGGAAGTCAAAAACATTCAGTACTTC
CDR3 protein: CASSPDREVKNIQYF
clone size: -
V gene: TRBV27
D gene: TRBD1
CDR3 length: 15
J gene: TRBJ2-4

CDR3 DNA: TGTGCCAGCAGTTTCCGAGGCCAGGGGGAGGATGGCTACACCTTC
CDR3 protein: CASSFRGQGEDGYTF
clone size: few
V gene: TRBV27
D gene: TRBD1
CDR3 length: 15
J gene: TRBJ1-2

CDR3 DNA: TGCAGTGCTAGTATCGGACAGGGGGCGCCCAGTGGCTACACCTTC
CDR3 protein: CSASIGQGAPSGYTF
clone size: -
V gene: TRBV20-1
D gene: TRBD1
CDR3 length: 15
J gene: TRBJ1-2

CDR3 DNA: TGTGCCAGCAGCCTCCCCCTAACCGGGGAGCTAACTGAAGCTTTCTTT
CDR3 protein: CASSLPLTGELTEAFF
clone size: many
V gene: TRBV2
D gene: -
CDR3 length: 16
J gene: TRBJ1-1

CDR3 DNA: TGTGCCAGCAGCTTAGCTGGGGGGTCCACCGGGGAGCTGTTTTTT
CDR3 protein: CASSLAGGSTGELFF
clone size: -
V gene: TRBV7-9
D gene: -
CDR3 length: 15
J gene: TRBJ2-2

CDR3 DNA: TGTGCCAGCAGCGCCGGACGTACCCCGGGCACAGATACGCAGTATTTT
CDR3 protein: CASSAGRTPGTDTQYF
clone size: few
V gene: TRBV5-4
D gene: -
CDR3 length: 16
J gene: TRBJ2-3

CDR3 DNA: TGTGCCAGCAGCTCCGGGACAGGGGTGGGGAATGAGCAGTTCTTC
CDR3 protein: CASSSGTGVGNEQFF
clone size: many
V gene: TRBV7-9
D gene: TRBD1
CDR3 length: 15
J gene: TRBJ2-1

CDR3 DNA: TGTGCCAGCGTTAGGGAGCATGAGCAGTTCTTC
CDR3 protein: CASVREHEQFF
clone size: many
V gene: TRBV28
D gene: -
CDR3 length: 11
J gene: TRBJ2-1

CDR3 DNA: TGTGCCATCAGTGAGTCGGGGACAGGGCCCTACAATGAGCAGTTCTTC
CDR3 protein: CAISESGTGPYNEQFF
clone size: many
V gene: TRBV10-3
D gene: TRBD1
CDR3 length: 16
J gene: TRBJ2-1

CDR3 DNA: TGCGCCAGCAGCCAAGAAGCCGATAATTCACCCCTCCACTTT
CDR3 protein: CASSQEADNSPLHF
clone size: -
V gene: TRBV4-3
D gene: -
CDR3 length: 14
J gene: TRBJ1-6

CDR3 DNA: TGTGCCAGCAGTTACCCTCTCACGGACAGGGATGGCTACACCTTC
CDR3 protein: CASSYPLTDRDGYTF
clone size: many
V gene: TRBV6-5
D gene: TRBD1
CDR3 length: 15
J gene: TRBJ1-2

CDR3 DNA: TGCAGTTCCTCCCCAGCTTCACCCCTCCACTTT
CDR3 protein: CSSSPASPLHF
clone size: -
V gene: TRBV20-1
D gene: -
CDR3 length: 11
J gene: TRBJ1-6

CDR3 DNA: TGTGCCAGCACCTTAGGGCCTGCTAGCTCCTACAATGAGCAGTTCTTC
CDR3 protein: CASTLGPASSYNEQFF
clone size: -
V gene: TRBV12-3/TRBV12-4
D gene: -
CDR3 length: 16
J gene: TRBJ2-1

CDR3 DNA: TGTGCCATCAGGGGACAGGGCCTGAACACTGAAGCTTTCTTT
CDR3 protein: CAIRGQGLNTEAFF
clone size: -
V gene: TRBV10-3
D gene: TRBD1
CDR3 length: 14
J gene: TRBJ1-1

CDR3 DNA: TGTGCCTGGAGTGACTGGTCGAACAGGAACACTGAAGCTTTCTTT
CDR3 protein: CAWSDWSNRNTEAFF
clone size: many
V gene: TRBV30
D gene: -
CDR3 length: 15
J gene: TRBJ1-1

CDR3 DNA: TGCAGTGCTAGAAGGACAGGGGGCCAATCACCCCTCCACTTT
CDR3 protein: CSARRTGGQSPLHF
clone size: -
V gene: TRBV20-1
D gene: TRBD1
CDR3 length: 14
J gene: TRBJ1-6

CDR3 DNA: TGTGCCTGGAGTTTCGCGACTAGCGGGAAATGGAATGAGCAGTTCTTC
CDR3 protein: CAWSFATSGKWNEQFF
clone size: -
V gene: TRBV30
D gene: TRBD2
CDR3 length: 16
J gene: TRBJ2-1

CDR3 DNA: TGCAGCGCCCTAGCCGTAAGCGCGAGCTCCTACAATGAGCAGTTCTTC
CDR3 protein: CSALAVSASSYNEQFF
clone size: many
V gene: TRBV29-1
D gene: -
CDR3 length: 16
J gene: TRBJ2-1

CDR3 DNA: TGTGCCAGCAGCCTTACCCTTGGGGGACTAGCGGTACAAGAGACCCAGTACTTC
CDR3 protein: CASSLTLGGLAVQETQYF
clone size: few
V gene: TRBV3-1
D gene: TRBD2
CDR3 length: 18
J gene: TRBJ2-5

CDR3 DNA: TGTGCCAGCAGTTGGGGCAATGGCTACACCTTC
CDR3 protein: CASSWGNGYTF
clone size: -
V gene: TRBV6-9
D gene: -
CDR3 length: 11
J gene: TRBJ1-2

CDR3 DNA: TGTGCCAGCAGCTTGGGGGGTCGGCCTAATGAAAAACTGTTTTTT
CDR3 protein: CASSLGGRPNEKLFF
clone size: many
V gene: TRBV5-8
D gene: -
CDR3 length: 15
J gene: TRBJ1-4

CDR3 DNA: TGTGCCAGCAGTGCACGACAGACCCCTGAAGCTTTCTTT
CDR3 protein: CASSARQTPEAFF
clone size: many
V gene: TRBV28
D gene: -
CDR3 length: 13
J gene: TRBJ1-1

CDR3 DNA: TGTGCCAGCAGACCTGCGGGACACCACTCTGGAAACACCATATATTTT
CDR3 protein: CASRPAGHHSGNTIYF
clone size: many
V gene: TRBV28
D gene: -
CDR3 length: 16
J gene: TRBJ1-3

CDR3 DNA: TGTGCCAGCAGCTTAGGGACAGGGTCCGATGAGCAGTTCTTC
CDR3 protein: CASSLGTGSDEQFF
clone size: few
V gene: TRBV11-3
D gene: TRBD1
CDR3 length: 14
J gene: TRBJ2-1

CDR3 DNA: TGCAGTGCTAGAGTCGGGACAGCTCTCCACTATGGCTACACCTTC
CDR3 protein: CSARVGTALHYGYTF
clone size: few
V gene: TRBV20-1
D gene: TRBD1
CDR3 length: 15
J gene: TRBJ1-2

CDR3 DNA: TGTGCCAGCCCTTCCGGACAGGGTTCACCCCTCCACTTT
CDR3 protein: CASPSGQGSPLHF
clone size: -
V gene: TRBV7-4
D gene: TRBD1
CDR3 length: 13
J gene: TRBJ1-6

CDR3 DNA: TGTGCCAGCAGCTTAGTGGGGACAGGGGGGCACGAGCAGTACTTC
CDR3 protein: CASSLVGTGGHEQYF
clone size: many
V gene: TRBV7-6
D gene: TRBD1
CDR3 length: 15
J gene: TRBJ2-7

CDR3 DNA: TGTGCCAGCAGCCCCATGATTGAGCGGGGGGGCCGGGGTGAGCAGTTCTTC
CDR3 protein: CASSPMIERGGRGEQFF
clone size: few
V gene: TRBV7-9
D gene: TRBD2
CDR3 length: 17
J gene: TRBJ2-1

CDR3 DNA: TGTGCCAGCAGTGACCGGGGGGGGGGGCGTGATACGCAGTATTTT
CDR3 protein: CASSDRGGGRDTQYF
clone size: -
V gene: TRBV2
D gene: TRBD2
CDR3 length: 15
J gene: TRBJ2-3